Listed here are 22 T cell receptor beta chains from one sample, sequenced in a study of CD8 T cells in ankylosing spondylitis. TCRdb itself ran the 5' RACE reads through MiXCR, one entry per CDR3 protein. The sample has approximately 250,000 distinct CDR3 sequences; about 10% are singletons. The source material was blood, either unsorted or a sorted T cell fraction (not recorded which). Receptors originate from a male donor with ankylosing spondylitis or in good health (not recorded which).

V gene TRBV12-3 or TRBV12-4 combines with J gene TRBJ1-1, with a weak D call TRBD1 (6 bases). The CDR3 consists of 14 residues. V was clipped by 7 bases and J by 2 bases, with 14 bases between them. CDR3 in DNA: TGTGCCAGCAACCTAGGGGGGTTAAACACTGAAGCTTTCTTT. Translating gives CASNLGGLNTEAFF.

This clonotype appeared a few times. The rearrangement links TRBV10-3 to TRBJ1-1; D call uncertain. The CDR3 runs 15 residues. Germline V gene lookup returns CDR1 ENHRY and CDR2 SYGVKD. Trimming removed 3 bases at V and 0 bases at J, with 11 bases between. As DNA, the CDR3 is TGTGCCATCAGTGACCCAGGAACAGTGAACACTGAAGCTTTCTTT. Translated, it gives CAISDPGTVNTEAFF.

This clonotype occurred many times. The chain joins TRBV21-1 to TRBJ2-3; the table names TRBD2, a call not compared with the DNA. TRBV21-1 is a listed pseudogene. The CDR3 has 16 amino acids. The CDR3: CASSKKKGRSRDTQYF. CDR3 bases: TGTGCCAGCAGCAAAAAAAAAGGGAGGAGCAGGGATACGCAGTATTTT.

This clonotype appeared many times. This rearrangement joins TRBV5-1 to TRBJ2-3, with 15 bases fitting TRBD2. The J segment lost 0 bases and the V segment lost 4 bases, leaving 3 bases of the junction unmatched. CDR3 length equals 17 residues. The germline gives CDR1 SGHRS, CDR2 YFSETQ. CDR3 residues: CASSPGTSGGSTDTQYF. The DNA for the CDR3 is TGCGCCAGCAGCCCAGGGACTAGCGGGGGGAGCACAGATACGCAGTATTTT. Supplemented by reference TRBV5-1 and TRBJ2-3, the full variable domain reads KAGVTQTPRYLIKTRGQQVTLSCSPISGHRSVSWYQQTPGQGLQFLFEYFSETQRNKGNFPGRFSGRQFSNSRSEMNVSTLELGDSALYLCASSPGTSGGSTDTQYFGPGTRLTVL.

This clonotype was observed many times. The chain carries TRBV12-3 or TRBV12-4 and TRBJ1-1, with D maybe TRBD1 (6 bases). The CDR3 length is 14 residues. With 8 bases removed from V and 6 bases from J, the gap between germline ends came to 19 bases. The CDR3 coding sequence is TGTGCCAGCCGCCGAGGGGGTGGGGCTTCTGAAGCTTTCTTT. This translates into CASRRGGGASEAFF.

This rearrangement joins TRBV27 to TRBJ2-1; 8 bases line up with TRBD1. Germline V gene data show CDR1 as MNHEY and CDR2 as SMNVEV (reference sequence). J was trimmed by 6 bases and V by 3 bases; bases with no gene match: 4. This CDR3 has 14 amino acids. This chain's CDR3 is CASSFTGGSNEQFF. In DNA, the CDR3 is TGTGCCAGCAGTTTTACAGGGGGTAGCAATGAGCAGTTCTTC.

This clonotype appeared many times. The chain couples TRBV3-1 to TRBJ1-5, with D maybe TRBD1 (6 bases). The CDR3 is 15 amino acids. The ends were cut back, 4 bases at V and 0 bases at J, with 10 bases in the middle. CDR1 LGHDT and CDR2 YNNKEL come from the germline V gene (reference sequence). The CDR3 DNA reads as TGTGCCAGCAGCCTGGGACAATATAGCAATCAGCCCCAGCATTTT. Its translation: CASSLGQYSNQPQHF. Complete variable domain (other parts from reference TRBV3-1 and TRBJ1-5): DTAVSQTPKYLVTQMGNDKSIKCEQNLGHDTMYWYKQDSKKFLKIMFSYNNKELIINETVPNRFSPKSPDKAHLNLHINSLELGDSAVYFCASSLGQYSNQPQHFGDGTRLSIL.

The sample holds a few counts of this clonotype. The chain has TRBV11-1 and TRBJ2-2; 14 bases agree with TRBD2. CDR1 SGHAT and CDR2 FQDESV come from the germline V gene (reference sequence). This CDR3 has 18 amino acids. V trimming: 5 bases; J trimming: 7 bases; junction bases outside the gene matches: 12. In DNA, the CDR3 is TGTGCCAGCAGCCAAGCTTCCGGGACTAGCGGGAGCCACGGGGAGCTGTTTTTT. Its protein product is CASSQASGTSGSHGELFF.

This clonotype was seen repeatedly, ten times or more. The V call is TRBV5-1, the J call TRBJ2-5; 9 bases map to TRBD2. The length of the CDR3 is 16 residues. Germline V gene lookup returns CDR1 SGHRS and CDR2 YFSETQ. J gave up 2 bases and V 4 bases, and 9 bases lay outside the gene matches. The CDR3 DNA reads TGCGCCAGCAGCGTGCAACTAGCGGGCCTACAAGAGACCCAGTACTTC. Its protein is CASSVQLAGLQETQYF.

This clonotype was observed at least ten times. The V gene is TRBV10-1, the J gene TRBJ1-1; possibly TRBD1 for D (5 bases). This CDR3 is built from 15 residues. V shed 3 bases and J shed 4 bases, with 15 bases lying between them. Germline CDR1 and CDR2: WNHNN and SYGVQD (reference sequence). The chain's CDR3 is CASSEGRAGATEAFF. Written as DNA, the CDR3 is TGCGCCAGCAGTGAAGGGAGGGCCGGGGCCACTGAAGCTTTCTTT.

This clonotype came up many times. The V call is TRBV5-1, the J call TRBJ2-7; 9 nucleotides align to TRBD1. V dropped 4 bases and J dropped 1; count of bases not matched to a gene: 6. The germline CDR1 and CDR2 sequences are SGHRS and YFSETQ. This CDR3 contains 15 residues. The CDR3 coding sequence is TGCGCCAGCAGCCCGACGACAGGGGGGTCCTACGAGCAGTACTTC. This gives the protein CASSPTTGGSYEQYF.

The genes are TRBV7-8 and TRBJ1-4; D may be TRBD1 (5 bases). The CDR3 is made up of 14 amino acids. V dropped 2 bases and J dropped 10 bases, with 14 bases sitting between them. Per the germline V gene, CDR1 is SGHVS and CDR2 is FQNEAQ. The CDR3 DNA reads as TGTGCCAGCAGCTTACCGACAGACTCAGGAAAACTGTTTTTT. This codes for CASSLPTDSGKLFF.

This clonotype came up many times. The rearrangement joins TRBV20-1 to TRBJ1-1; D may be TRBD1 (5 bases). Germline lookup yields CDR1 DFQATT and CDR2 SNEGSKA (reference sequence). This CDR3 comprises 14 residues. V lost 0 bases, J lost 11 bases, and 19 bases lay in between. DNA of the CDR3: TGCAGTGCTAGAGATGGGTACGGGGGATGGGCGGCTTTCTTT. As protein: CSARDGYGGWAAFF.

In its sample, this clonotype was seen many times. CDR3 region: CSAIRSALLSREQYF. The CDR3 DNA reads as TGCAGTGCTATAAGATCAGCGCTCCTTTCGAGGGAGCAGTACTTC. The chain joins TRBV20-1 to TRBJ2-7; D gene uncertain. Germline assignment: CDR1 DFQATT and CDR2 SNEGSKA (reference sequence). The CDR3 is 15 residues long. V lost 4 bases, J lost 7 bases, and 23 bases lay in between.

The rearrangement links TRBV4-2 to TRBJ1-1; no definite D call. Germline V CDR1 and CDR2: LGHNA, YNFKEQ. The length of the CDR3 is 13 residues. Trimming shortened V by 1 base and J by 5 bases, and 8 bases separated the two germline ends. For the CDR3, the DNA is TGTGCCAGCAGCCAAGGGGTAGTTACTGAAGCTTTCTTT. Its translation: CASSQGVVTEAFF.

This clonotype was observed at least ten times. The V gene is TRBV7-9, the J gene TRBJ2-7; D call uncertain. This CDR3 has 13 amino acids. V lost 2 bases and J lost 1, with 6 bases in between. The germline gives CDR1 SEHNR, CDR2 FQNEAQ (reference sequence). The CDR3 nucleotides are TGTGCCAGCAGCTTAACAGCTTCCTACGAGCAGTACTTC. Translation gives CASSLTASYEQYF. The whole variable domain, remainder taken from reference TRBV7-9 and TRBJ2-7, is DTGVSQNPRHKITKRGQNVTFRCDPISEHNRLYWYRQTLGQGPEFLTYFQNEAQLEKSRLLSDRFSAERPKGSFSTLEIQRTEQGDSAMYLCASSLTASYEQYFGPGTRLTVT.

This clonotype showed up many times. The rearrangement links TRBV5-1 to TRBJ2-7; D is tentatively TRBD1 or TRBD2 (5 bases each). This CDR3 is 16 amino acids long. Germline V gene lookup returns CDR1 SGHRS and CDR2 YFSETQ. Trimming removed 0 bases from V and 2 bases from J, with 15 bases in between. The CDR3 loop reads CASSLDSGTDTYEQYF. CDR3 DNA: TGCGCCAGCAGCTTGGACTCCGGGACGGATACCTACGAGCAGTACTTC. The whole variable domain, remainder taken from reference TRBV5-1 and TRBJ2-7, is KAGVTQTPRYLIKTRGQQVTLSCSPISGHRSVSWYQQTPGQGLQFLFEYFSETQRNKGNFPGRFSGRQFSNSRSEMNVSTLELGDSALYLCASSLDSGTDTYEQYFGPGTRLTVT.

DNA of the CDR3: TGCGCCAGCAGCCAAGATATCAACAATCAGCCCCAGTATTTT. Amino acids: CASSQDINNQPQYF. The chain has TRBV4-1 and TRBJ1-5; no definite D call. TRBJ2-3 explains the end of the DNA better; the J call may be wrong. CDR3 length equals 14 residues. CDR1 and CDR2 from the germline V gene are MGHRA and YSYEKL.

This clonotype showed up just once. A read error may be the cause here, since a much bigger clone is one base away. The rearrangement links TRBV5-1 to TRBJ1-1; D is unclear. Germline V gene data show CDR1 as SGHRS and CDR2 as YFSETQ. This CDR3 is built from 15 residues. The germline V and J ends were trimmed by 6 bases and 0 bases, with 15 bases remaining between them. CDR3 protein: CASNLGTGMNTEAFF. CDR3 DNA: TGCGCCAGCAACTTAGGTACGGGCATGAACACTGAAGCTTTCTTT.

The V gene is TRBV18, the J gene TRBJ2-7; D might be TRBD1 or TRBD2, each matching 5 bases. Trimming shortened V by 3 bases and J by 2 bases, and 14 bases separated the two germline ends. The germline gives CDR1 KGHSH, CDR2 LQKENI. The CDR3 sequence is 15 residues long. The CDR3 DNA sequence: TGTGCCAGCTCACCGGGGACCGGGGCCACCTACGAGCAGTACTTC. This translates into CASSPGTGATYEQYF.

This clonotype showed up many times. The CDR3 DNA follows: TGTGCCAGCAGCGGGGGGATGCCTCCCTACGAGCAGTACTTC. Translating it yields CASSGGMPPYEQYF. The chain employs TRBV9 and TRBJ2-7; D is tentatively TRBD1 or TRBD2 (5 bases each). CDR3 length: 14 residues. The V end was cut by 3 bases, the J end by 2 bases, with 12 bases between. CDR1 is SGDLS, CDR2 YYNGEE, per germline.

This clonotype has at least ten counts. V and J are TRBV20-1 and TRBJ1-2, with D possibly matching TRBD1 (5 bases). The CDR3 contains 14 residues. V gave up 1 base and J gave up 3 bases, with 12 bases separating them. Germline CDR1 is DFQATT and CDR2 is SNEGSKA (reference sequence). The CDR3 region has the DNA TGCAGTGCTAGAGGGGCACGGGGGGACTATGGCTACACCTTC. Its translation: CSARGARGDYGYTF.